This T cell receptor beta chain was obtained from a study of long-term antiretroviral therapy in people with HIV. The study's findings and limits: Transplant donor controls retained higher diversity, though diversity increased after ART.

A note on this clone: The antigen is undetermined.

There was at least one pre-ART PBMC sample for each donor, plus at least two post-ART PBMC samples. This CDR3 spans 15 amino acids. Germline V gene data show CDR1 as LNHDA and CDR2 as SQIVND (reference sequence). The J segment lost 5 bases and the V segment lost 7 bases, leaving 11 bases of the junction unmatched. Assay version v3.0 of immunoSEQ was used, and it was run at survey level. Some clones are missing from TCRdb's copy, which holds only in-frame ones; the method was immunoSEQ multiplex PCR. The data hold roughly 30,000 clones, with roughly 84% observed a single time. The chain employs TRBV19 and TRBJ2-3; 8 nucleotides agree with TRBD2. The TCR was taken from a middle-aged man with HIV. Sequencing used unsorted PBMCs, obtained 4.8 to 5 years after starting antiretroviral therapy. CDR3 sequence reads: CASIDTGGPVDTQYF. In DNA, the CDR3 is TGTGCCAGTATTGATACGGGGGGGCCCGTAGATACGCAGTATTTT.